This T cell receptor beta chain was profiled in a study of OX40 agonist ivuxolimab in advanced cancers. Study summary: Of the participants, under 50% had some prior anti-PD-1, anti-PD-L1 or anti-CTLA-4 therapy, which was allowed.

Sequenced by immunoSEQ multiplex PCR; TCRdb stores in-frame clones only, minus some. This table has more than 12,000 clones, about 83% appearing once. The CDR3 runs to 14 residues. Germline lookup yields CDR1 SGHTA and CDR2 FQGTGA. The V and J ends lost 5 bases and 10 bases, in that order; junction bases with no gene match: 10. The sample was CD4+ or CD8+ T cells sorted from blood, taken in a trial of the OX40 agonist ivuxolimab. The J gene is TRBJ2-1, the V gene TRBV7-3; TRBD2 matches at 8 bases. The receptor comes from an adult with an advanced solid tumor such as melanoma, head and neck, liver or kidney cancer. In DNA, the CDR3 is TGTGCCAGCAGCCCCGGGACTAGTTCCGTCGAGCAGTTCTTC. As protein: CASSPGTSSVEQFF.